The present entry profiles one TCR beta chain with its context. Its antigen is unknown. The data derive from a study of blood T cells in healthy people across ages. Study-wide background: In model experiments, template switching was able to capture about one barcoded beta molecule for every two T cells that were present.

Then a second PCR, running roughly 7 to 12 cycles, was carried out with a sample-barcoded 5' primer and a J-beta primer mix. A template-switch adaptor that had 12 random nucleotides put a tag on each cDNA molecule. TCRdb re-called the 5' RACE reads through MiXCR, storing one row per CDR3 protein. The data hold 1 million to 1.2 million distinct CDR3 sequences, with around two fifths observed a single time. Study-level results: In long-lived donors, naive CD4+ cell counts and diversity exceeded those of aged donors.

V was cut by 5 bases and J by 13 bases, with 18 bases left in between. The CDR3 runs to 13 residues. Germline values: CDR1 MNHEY, CDR2 SVGEGT. The sample taken for sequencing was blood. This TCR was recovered from a young man in good health. This chain connects TRBV6-2 or TRBV6-3 to TRBJ2-4; D gene ambiguous. This chain's CDR3 is CASSHGESNEQYF. CDR3 DNA: TGTGCCAGCAGTCACGGAGAAAGCAATGAGCAGTACTTC.